A single sample is the source of the 8 T cell receptor beta chains below, sequenced in a study of identical twins' blood T cells. MiXCR was run by TCRdb on the 5' RACE reads, yielding one entry per CDR3 protein. Among fewer than 450,000 distinct CDR3 sequences listed, approximately 30% were seen once. Sample: PBMCs. The source is a woman between 18 and 50 years old in good health.

To note about this clonotype: A junction end diverges from the germline sequence, so it may reflect a read error. This chain links TRBV7-8 with TRBJ1-1; unclear D gene. CDR1 and CDR2 (germline): SGHVS, FQNEAQ. CDR3 length: 13 residues. The CDR3 sequence: CASSFEGWTEAFF. The CDR3 DNA sequence: TGTGCCAGCAGCTTCGAAGGGTGGACTGAAGCCTTCTTT.

A few counts support this clonotype. V is TRBV7-9 and J is TRBJ1-1; 8 nucleotides match TRBD1. Germline CDR1 reads SEHNR; CDR2 reads FQNEAQ (reference sequence). The CDR3 length is 14 residues. J gave up 5 bases and V 5 bases, and 7 bases lay outside the gene matches. The CDR3 DNA reads as TGTGCCAGCAGCGGTCAGGGGGCATTGACTGAAGCTTTCTTT. It yields the protein CASSGQGALTEAFF.

Written as DNA, the CDR3 is TGTGCCAGCAGCCAAGATCCTGGGGGAAGGACTGAAGCTTTCTTT. Residues: CASSQDPGGRTEAFF. This sequence joins TRBV3-1 and TRBJ1-1; D is perhaps TRBD1 (5 bases). V was shortened by 0 bases and J by 5 bases, with 13 bases between the two germline ends. Germline assignment: CDR1 LGHDT and CDR2 YNNKEL (reference sequence). The CDR3 spans 15 residues.

This chain uses TRBV2 with TRBJ1-5; D remains ambiguous. Trimming left V 5 bases short and J 1 base short, with 6 bases between. The CDR3 covers 13 residues. Germline loops: CDR1 SNHLY, CDR2 FYNNEI. Here the CDR3 reads CASSKWSNQPQHF. The DNA of the CDR3 is TGTGCCAGCAGTAAGTGGAGCAATCAGCCCCAGCATTTT.

This clonotype has just a few counts. V gene TRBV20-1 combines with J gene TRBJ1-1, with D unclear. V lost 2 bases to trimming and J lost 5 bases, with 15 bases between them. The CDR3 is made up of 14 amino acids. The germline V gene encodes CDR1 DFQATT and CDR2 SNEGSKA (reference sequence). This CDR3 reads CSARPGASKTEAFF. The CDR3 DNA reads TGCAGTGCTAGACCGGGCGCATCGAAAACTGAAGCTTTCTTT.

In regard to this clonotype: A much larger clone differs from this one at a single base, so this may be a read error. This sequence joins TRBV28 and TRBJ1-2; a weak D match, TRBD1 (5 bases). CDR1 is MDHEN and CDR2 is SYDVKM in the germline V gene. V was shortened by 2 bases and J by 9 bases, with 16 bases between the two germline ends. The CDR3 has 14 residues. CDR3 sequence: CASSLEGRQYCYTF. The CDR3 DNA reads TGTGCCAGCAGTTTAGAGGGGCGACAGTATTGCTACACCTTC.

The gene calls are TRBV6-1 and TRBJ1-3; D uncertain. The V gene's germline CDR1 is MNHNS and CDR2 SASEGT. Deletions cut 7 bases from V and 0 bases from J, with 10 bases between. This CDR3 has 14 amino acids. CDR3 protein: CASTTGSSGNTIYF. The CDR3 nucleotides read TGTGCCAGCACAACGGGTTCCTCTGGAAACACCATATATTTT.

This clonotype came up a few times. The genes are TRBV2 and TRBJ2-1; D perhaps matches TRBD2 (7 bases). The CDR3 loop spans 15 amino acids. Germline V gene lookup returns CDR1 SNHLY and CDR2 FYNNEI. The V end was cut by 3 bases, the J end by 2 bases, with 11 bases between. CDR3 residues: CASSDLGGPYNEQFF. CDR3 bases: TGTGCCAGCAGTGATCTGGGGGGGCCCTACAATGAGCAGTTCTTC.